The 9 T cell receptor beta chains in this list originate from one sample, sequenced in a study of synovial regulatory T cells in juvenile arthritis. The assay was immunoSEQ multiplex PCR, and TCRdb's table has in-frame clones only and misses some. The sample totals 9,600 or so clones. Input material: Treg cells from blood. The subset is: remaining (HLA-DR-negative) circulating blood Treg cells. The receptors originated from a donor aged 2-30 years with juvenile idiopathic arthritis.

This rearrangement joins TRBV18 to TRBJ1-2; TCRdb indicates TRBD1, and absent DNA this call remains unverified. Germline V CDR1 and CDR2: KGHSH, LQKENI. This CDR3 is built from 13 residues. No coding sequence is recorded. The CDR3 here is CASSPDSNYGYTF.

The rearrangement uses TRBV2 and TRBJ2-2; the D call of TRBD2 rests on TCRdb alone, since no DNA is present to check it. The CDR3 contains 12 residues. A DNA sequence was not provided. Germline lookup yields CDR1 SNHLY and CDR2 FYNNEI. The chain's CDR3 is CASIYITGELFF.

This clone shows up as medium-sized by frequency. V gene TRBV19 combines with J gene TRBJ2-3. Germline CDR1 LNHDA, CDR2 SQIVND (reference sequence). The CDR3 extends over 16 amino acids. DNA is not recorded here. The CDR3 loop is CASSATGPIHTDTQYF. The complete variable domain, with remaining parts taken from reference TRBV19 and TRBJ2-3, reads DGGITQSPKYLFRKEGQNVTLSCEQNLNHDAMYWYRQDPGQGLRLIYYSQIVNDFQKGDIAEGYSVSREKKESFPLTVTSAQKNPTAFYLCASSATGPIHTDTQYFGPGTRLTVL.

The V call is TRBV5-1, the J call TRBJ2-5; TCRdb indicates TRBD2, and absent DNA this call remains unverified. This CDR3 region has 12 residues. The entry carries no DNA sequence. The germline V gene has CDR1 SGHRS and CDR2 YFSETQ. CDR3 residues: CASKAEQETQYF.

The chain links TRBV30 to TRBJ2-7; TCRdb selects TRBD2, and the lack of DNA leaves this call unchecked. The germline V gene encodes CDR1 GTSNPN and CDR2 SVGIG (reference sequence). The CDR3 is made up of 14 amino acids. DNA for this receptor is not on file. CDR3 sequence reads: CAWRSGRAPYEQYF. The variable domain in full, completed from reference TRBV30 and TRBJ2-7, reads SQTIHQWPATLVQPVGSPLSLECTVEGTSNPNLYWYRQAAGRGLQLLFYSVGIGQISSEVPQNLSASRPQDRQFILSSKKLLLSDSGFYLCAWRSGRAPYEQYFGPGTRLTVT.

V usage is TRBV6-1 and J usage is TRBJ1-1. Germline V gives CDR1 MNHNS, CDR2 SASEGT. There are 12 residues in the CDR3. The protein alone is recorded here. CDR3 loop: CASSVLPTTAFF.

V gene TRBV7-9 combines with J gene TRBJ1-1; TCRdb's D call, TRBD1, is unchecked because there is no DNA. Germline CDR1 SEHNR, CDR2 FQNEAQ (reference sequence). The CDR3 loop spans 13 amino acids. The DNA is unrecorded. CDR3 residues: CASSSRQDTEAFF.

V usage is TRBV9 and J usage is TRBJ1-6. The germline gives CDR1 SGDLS, CDR2 YYNGEE. The CDR3 contains 13 residues. The protein alone is recorded here. Here the CDR3 reads CASSVDGDSPLHF.

The J gene is TRBJ2-2, the V gene TRBV29-1; no DNA is available, so the TRBD1 call from TCRdb remains unchecked. The CDR3 spans 17 residues. The entry carries no DNA sequence. Germline V gene sequence: CDR1 SQVTM, CDR2 ANQGSEA. The CDR3 loop is CSVLPGTGAAPGGELFF.